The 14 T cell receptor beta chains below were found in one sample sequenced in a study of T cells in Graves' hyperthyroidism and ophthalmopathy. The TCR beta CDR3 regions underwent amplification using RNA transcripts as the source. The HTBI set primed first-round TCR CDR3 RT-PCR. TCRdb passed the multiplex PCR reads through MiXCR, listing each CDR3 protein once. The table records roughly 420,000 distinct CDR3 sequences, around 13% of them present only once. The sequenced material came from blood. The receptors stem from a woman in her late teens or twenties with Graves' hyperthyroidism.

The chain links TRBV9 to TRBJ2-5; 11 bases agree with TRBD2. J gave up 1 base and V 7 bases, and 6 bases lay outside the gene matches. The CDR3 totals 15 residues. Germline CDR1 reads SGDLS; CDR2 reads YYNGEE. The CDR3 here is CASGGGTSGQETQYF. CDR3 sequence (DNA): TGTGCCAGCGGGGGGGGGACTAGCGGCCAAGAGACCCAGTACTTC.

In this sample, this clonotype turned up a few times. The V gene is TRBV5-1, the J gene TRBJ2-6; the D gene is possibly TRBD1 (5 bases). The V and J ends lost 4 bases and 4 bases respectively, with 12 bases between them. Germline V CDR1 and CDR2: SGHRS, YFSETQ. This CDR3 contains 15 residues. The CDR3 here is CASSMSGFGANVLTF. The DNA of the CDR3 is TGCGCCAGCAGCATGTCAGGGTTCGGGGCCAACGTCCTGACTTTC.

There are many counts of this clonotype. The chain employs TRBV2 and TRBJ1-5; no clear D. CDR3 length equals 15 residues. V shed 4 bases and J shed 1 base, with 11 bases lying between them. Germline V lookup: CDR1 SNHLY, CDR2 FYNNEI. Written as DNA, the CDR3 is TGTGCCAGCAGTGCTGGCCAGTCGAGCAATCAGCCCCAGCATTTT. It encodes CASSAGQSSNQPQHF. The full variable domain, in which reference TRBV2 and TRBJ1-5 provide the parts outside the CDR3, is EPEVTQTPSHQVTQMGQEVILRCVPISNHLYFYWYRQILGQKVEFLVSFYNNEISEKSEIFDDQFSVERPDGSNFTLKIRSTKLEDSAMYFCASSAGQSSNQPQHFGDGTRLSIL.

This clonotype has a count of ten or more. The CDR3: CASSRGQGALKNTEAFF. CDR3 DNA: TGTGCCAGCAGCCGAGGGCAGGGGGCGTTGAAGAACACTGAAGCTTTCTTT. This rearrangement joins TRBV3-1 to TRBJ1-1; the match to TRBD1 covers 8 bases. Germline V gene data show CDR1 as LGHDT and CDR2 as YNNKEL (reference sequence). V gave up 4 bases and J gave up 1 base; unmatched junction bases: 11. The CDR3 spans 17 residues.

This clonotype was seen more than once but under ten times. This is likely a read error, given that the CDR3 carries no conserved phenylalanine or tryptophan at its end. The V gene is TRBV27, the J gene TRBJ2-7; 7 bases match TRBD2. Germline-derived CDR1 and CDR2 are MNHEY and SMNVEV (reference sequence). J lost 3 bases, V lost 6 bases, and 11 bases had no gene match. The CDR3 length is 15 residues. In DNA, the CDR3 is TGTGCCAGCAGCCTCCTGGTGGGGGGGAGCTACGAGCAGTACCTC. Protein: CASSLLVGGSYEQYL.

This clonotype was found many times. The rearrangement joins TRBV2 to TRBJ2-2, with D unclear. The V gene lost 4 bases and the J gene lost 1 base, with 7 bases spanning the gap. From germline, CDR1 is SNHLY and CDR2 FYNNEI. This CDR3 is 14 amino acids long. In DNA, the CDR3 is TGTGCCAGCAGTGGCAGTCAGAACACCGGGGAGCTGTTTTTT. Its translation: CASSGSQNTGELFF.

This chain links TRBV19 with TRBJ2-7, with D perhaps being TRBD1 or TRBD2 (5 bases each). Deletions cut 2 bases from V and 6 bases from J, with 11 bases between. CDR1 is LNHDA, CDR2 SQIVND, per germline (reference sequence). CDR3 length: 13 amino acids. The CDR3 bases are TGTGCCAGTAGTATAAAGGGGACCGGCGAGCAGTACTTC. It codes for CASSIKGTGEQYF.

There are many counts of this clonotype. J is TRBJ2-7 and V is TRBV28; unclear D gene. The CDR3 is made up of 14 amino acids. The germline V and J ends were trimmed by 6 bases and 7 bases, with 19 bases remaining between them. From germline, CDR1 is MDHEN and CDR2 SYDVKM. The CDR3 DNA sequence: TGTGCCAGCAGCCTTCCCCGAGGCGACGAGGAGCAGTACTTC. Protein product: CASSLPRGDEEQYF.

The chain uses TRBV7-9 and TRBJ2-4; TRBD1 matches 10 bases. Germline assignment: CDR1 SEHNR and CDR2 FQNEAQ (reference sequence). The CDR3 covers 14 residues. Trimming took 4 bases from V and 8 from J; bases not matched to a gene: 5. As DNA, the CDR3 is TGTGCCAGCAGCTACGGACAGGGGGGTGACATTCAGTACTTC. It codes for CASSYGQGGDIQYF.

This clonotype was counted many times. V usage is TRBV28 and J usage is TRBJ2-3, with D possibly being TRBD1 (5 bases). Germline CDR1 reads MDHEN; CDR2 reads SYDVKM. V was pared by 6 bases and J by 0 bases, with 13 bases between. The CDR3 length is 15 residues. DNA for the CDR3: TGTGCCAGCAGCCTGACAGACTCTAGCACAGATACGCAGTATTTT. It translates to CASSLTDSSTDTQYF.

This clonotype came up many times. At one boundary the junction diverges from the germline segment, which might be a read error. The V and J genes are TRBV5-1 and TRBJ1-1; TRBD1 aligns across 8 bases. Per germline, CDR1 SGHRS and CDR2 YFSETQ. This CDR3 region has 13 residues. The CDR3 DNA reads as TGTGCCAGCAGTTTTACAGGGGGCACTGAAGCTTTCTTT. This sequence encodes CASSFTGGTEAFF.

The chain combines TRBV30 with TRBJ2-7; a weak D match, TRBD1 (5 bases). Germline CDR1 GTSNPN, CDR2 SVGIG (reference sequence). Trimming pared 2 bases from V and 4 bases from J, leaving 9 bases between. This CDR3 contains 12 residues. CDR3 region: CAWSIRGYEQYF. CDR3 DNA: TGTGCCTGGAGTATTAGGGGATACGAGCAGTACTTC. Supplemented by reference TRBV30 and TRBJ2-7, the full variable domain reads SQTIHQWPATLVQPVGSPLSLECTVEGTSNPNLYWYRQAAGRGLQLLFYSVGIGQISSEVPQNLSASRPQDRQFILSSKKLLLSDSGFYLCAWSIRGYEQYFGPGTRLTVT.

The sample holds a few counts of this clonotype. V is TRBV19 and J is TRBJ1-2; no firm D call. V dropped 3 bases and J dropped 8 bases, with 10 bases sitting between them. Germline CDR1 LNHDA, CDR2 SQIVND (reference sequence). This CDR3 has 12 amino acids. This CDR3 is CASSMSGGGYTF. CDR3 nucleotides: TGTGCCAGTAGTATGTCAGGCGGAGGCTACACCTTC.

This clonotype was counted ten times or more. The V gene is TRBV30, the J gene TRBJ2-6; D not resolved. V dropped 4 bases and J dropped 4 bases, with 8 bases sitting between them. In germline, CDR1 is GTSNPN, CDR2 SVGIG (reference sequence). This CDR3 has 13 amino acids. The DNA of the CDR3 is TGTGCCTGGACCCCAACCGGGGCCAACGTCCTGACTTTC. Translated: CAWTPTGANVLTF.